Included here is one T cell receptor (beta chain) sequence, with context. What it recognizes is unknown. V was shortened by 0 bases and J by 3 bases, with 14 bases between the two germline ends. This CDR3 has 16 residues. CDR1 is SNHLY and CDR2 is FYNNEI in the germline V gene. Vbeta (60) and Jbeta (13) primers were used in the PCR. TCRdb's table, derived via immunoSEQ multiplex PCR, lists solely in-frame clones and lacks some. The sample carries 100,000 or so clones, more than 60% recorded once. The data derive from a study of cytomegalovirus exposure and HLA in healthy donors. The study, taken as a whole, reports: Reports indicated that the classifier achieved high specificity and sensitivity in diagnosing cytomegalovirus status. In a later analysis, TCR beta V- and J-gene trimming showed a link to a missense DCLRE1C variant.

J is TRBJ2-5 and V is TRBV2; D is perhaps TRBD1 (5 bases). The TCR originated in a female donor in good health and CMV-seropositive. Sequencing was performed on PBMCs. The CDR3 DNA follows: TGTGCCAGCAGTGAAGCGCTAGGGCAGGGAAAAGAGACCCAGTACTTC. Translating it yields CASSEALGQGKETQYF.